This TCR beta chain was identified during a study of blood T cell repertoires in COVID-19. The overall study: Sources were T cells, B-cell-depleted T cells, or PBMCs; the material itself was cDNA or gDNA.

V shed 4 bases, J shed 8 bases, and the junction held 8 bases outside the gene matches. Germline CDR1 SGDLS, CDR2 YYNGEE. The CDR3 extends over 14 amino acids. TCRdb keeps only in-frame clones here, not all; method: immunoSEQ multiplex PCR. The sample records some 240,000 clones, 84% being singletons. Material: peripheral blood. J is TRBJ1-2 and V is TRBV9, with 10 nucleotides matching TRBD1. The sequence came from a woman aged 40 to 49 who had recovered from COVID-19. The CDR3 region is CASSPTGGAGGYTF. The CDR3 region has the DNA TGTGCCAGCAGCCCGACAGGGGGCGCGGGAGGCTACACCTTC.